These T cell receptor beta chains were read from a single sample in a study of post-analysis software for immune sequencing data. TCRdb itself ran the PCR reads through MiXCR, one entry per CDR3 protein. The table shows 500,000 to 600,000 distinct CDR3 sequences, with roughly 45% occurring only once. Sequencing was done on a sample of blood. The receptors originated from a girl aged 10 to 17 with multiple sclerosis. The CDR3 runs from the conserved cysteine through the conserved F or W. D genes are given only for firm matches. Clone size is given for some rows only: seen once, a few or many times, or a class if the clone is expanded.

.,15,TRBJ2-5,TRBD2,TRBV5-6,TGTGCCAGCAGCTCTCGACTAGCGGGAGTGGAGACCCAGTACTTC,CASSSRLAGVETQYF
.,17,TRBJ2-5,.,TRBV12-3/TRBV12-4,TGTGCCAGCAGTTTACATTCAGGGGCAGATATCCAAGAGACCCAGTACTTC,CASSLHSGADIQETQYF
many,15,TRBJ1-1,.,TRBV12-3/TRBV12-4,TGTGCCAGCAGTGCCTCCCATAGGGCCGGGACTGAAGCTTTCTTT,CASSASHRAGTEAFF
.,12,TRBJ2-7,.,TRBV5-1,TGCGCCAGCAGCGCTGACTCCTACGAGCAGTACTTC,CASSADSYEQYF
.,16,TRBJ2-3,TRBD2,TRBV9,TGTGCCAGCAGCGTAGGCCTAGCGGCCTTAACAGATACGCAGTATTTT,CASSVGLAALTDTQYF
few,17,TRBJ2-5,.,TRBV5-1,TGCGCCAGCAGCTTGGTAGACAGGTCCCGACGCGAAGAGACCCAGTACTTC,CASSLVDRSRREETQYF
.,14,TRBJ1-2,.,TRBV28,TGTGCCAGCAGTTTTTCTTCGGGAAAGGATGGCTACACCTTC,CASSFSSGKDGYTF
.,16,TRBJ2-1,TRBD1,TRBV11-2,TGTGCCAGCAGCTTCCCGACAGGGGGATCCTACAATGAGCAGTTCTTC,CASSFPTGGSYNEQFF
few,14,TRBJ2-5,.,TRBV7-7,TGTGCTAGCAGCTTGGGCAGGCCCCAAGAGACCCAGTACTTC,CASSLGRPQETQYF
few,13,TRBJ1-2,.,TRBV6-5,TGTGCCAGCAGGATTTCCGGGTGGCATGGCTACACCTTC,CASRISGWHGYTF
.,14,TRBJ2-7,.,TRBV20-1,TGCAGTGCTACCCCGGGATCCATAGTCTACGAGCAGTACTTC,CSATPGSIVYEQYF
once,17,TRBJ2-6,.,TRBV7-8,TGTGCCAGCAGTCGCGACAGATACTTCGCTGGGGCCAACGTCCTGACTTTC,CASSRDRYFAGANVLTF
.,16,TRBJ2-3,TRBD1,TRBV15,TGTGCCACCATGACAGGGGGCCTAAGTGGTGCAGATACGCAGTATTTT,CATMTGGLSGADTQYF
.,15,TRBJ2-5,TRBD1,TRBV12-3/TRBV12-4,TGTGCCAGCACCGACCTGGACAGGGGCAGGGAGACCCAGTACTTC,CASTDLDRGRETQYF
few,11,TRBJ2-7,.,TRBV20-1,TGCAGTGCTAGTGCGTTAGGCGAGCAGTACTTC,CSASALGEQYF
few,15,TRBJ2-1,.,TRBV9,TGTGCCAGCAGCGGGGGGCCCGGGGGTTCTTTCGAGCAGTTCTTC,CASSGGPGGSFEQFF
.,12,TRBJ2-1,.,TRBV12-3/TRBV12-4,TGTGCCAGCCGTGTAGGTGGATATGAGCAGTTCTTC,CASRVGGYEQFF
.,13,TRBJ1-4,TRBD1,TRBV29-1,TGCAGCGCAAACCGACAGGGGGATGAAAAACGGTTTTTT,CSANRQGDEKRFF
.,16,TRBJ2-7,TRBD2,TRBV4-2,TGTGCCAGCAGCCAGCCCGGACTAGCGGGAGGCTACGAGCAGTACTTC,CASSQPGLAGGYEQYF
.,17,TRBJ1-5,.,TRBV27,TGTGCCAGCAGTCTCCTCGCCTTAGCAGGGAGCAATCAGCCCCAGCATTTT,CASSLLALAGSNQPQHF
few,15,TRBJ2-7,TRBD1,TRBV6-6,TGTGCCAGCAGTTACGGGACAGGGGTTTCCTACGAGCAGTACTTC,CASSYGTGVSYEQYF
.,19,TRBJ2-7,TRBD2,TRBV12-3/TRBV12-4,TGTGCCAGCAGTTTCCCCCCAGGACTAGCGGGGGGCCCATCCTACGAGCAGTACTTC,CASSFPPGLAGGPSYEQYF
.,15,TRBJ1-5,.,TRBV10-3,TGTGCCATCAGTGAGCGGGGCCTTGGAAGCCAGCCCCAGCATTTT,CAISERGLGSQPQHF
few,15,TRBJ2-1,.,TRBV7-9,TGTGCCAGCAGCTTACGCGGGGCAACACGCAATGAGCAGTTCTTC,CASSLRGATRNEQFF
once,15,TRBJ2-1,.,TRBV9,TGTGCCAGCAGCCCGAGAGGGGGGGCCAACAATGAGCAGTTCTTC,CASSPRGGANNEQFF
few,14,TRBJ2-7,.,TRBV5-1,TGCGCCAGCAGCACCGGGACGACGGTCTCAGAGCAGTACTTC,CASSTGTTVSEQYF
few,11,TRBJ2-7,.,TRBV29-1,TGCAGCGTTGCCCAGGCCTACGAGCAGTACTTC,CSVAQAYEQYF
.,15,TRBJ2-5,.,TRBV5-1,TGCGCCAGCAGCTTAGTTGGAGCGCGGCAAGAGACCCAGTACTTC,CASSLVGARQETQYF
.,15,TRBJ1-1,.,TRBV6-5,TGTGCCAGCAGTTACCGGGGTCCTATGAACACTGAAGCTTTCTTT,CASSYRGPMNTEAFF
.,14,TRBJ2-1,TRBD2,TRBV30,TGTGCCTGGAGGGGCGGGAGCTCCTACAATGAGCAGTTCTTC,CAWRGGSSYNEQFF
.,13,TRBJ1-2,.,TRBV10-3,TGTGCCATCAGGGGGGAAGAAAGGGATGGCTACACCTTC,CAIRGEERDGYTF
.,15,TRBJ2-5,.,TRBV6-2/TRBV6-3,TGTGCCAGCAGTTCCACATCGGACCAGATGGAGACCCAGTACTTC,CASSSTSDQMETQYF
few,19,TRBJ2-7,TRBD2,TRBV7-9,TGTGCCAGCAGCCCGACCCGGGGACTAGCGGTAAAGCCCCCCTACGAGCAGTACTTC,CASSPTRGLAVKPPYEQYF